This T cell receptor beta chain was found in a study of blood T cell repertoires in COVID-19. This clone came up many times. Per the authors' pipeline: Nucleated cell number was recorded as an estimate derived from reference gene primer amplification. The assay was immunoSEQ multiplex PCR, and TCRdb's table has in-frame clones only and misses some. V and J calls and clone size are as listed in that table; D and trimming were resolved from the DNA. The sample lists about 140,000 clones; around 79% were seen once. Participants were aged roughly 18 to 90 years from about 25 US areas. Participants had their cohort set by participant-reported clinical history. The sequencing sample was made of PBMCs or T cells enriched from blood (not recorded which). The clonotype originates from a woman in her forties or fifties who had recovered from COVID-19.

CDR3 DNA sequence: TGTGCCAGTAGTTTGGCTGCTAGCGGCAACTCCTACGAGCAGTACTTC. Translation gives CASSLAASGNSYEQYF. The chain links TRBV19 to TRBJ2-7; 7 bases match TRBD2. This CDR3 spans 16 amino acids. CDR1 and CDR2 from the germline V gene are LNHDA and SQIVND (reference sequence). V shed 5 bases, J shed 0 bases, and the junction held 10 bases outside the gene matches.